This T cell receptor beta chain was sequenced in a study of CD8 T cells in Susac syndrome. J lost 4 bases, V lost 8 bases, and 5 bases had no gene match. The CDR3 sequence is 14 residues long. Random hexamers primed reverse transcription of about 0.5 to 1 ug RNA. Across 54 Vbeta and 13 Jbeta, TCR beta CDR3 was amplified with immunoSEQ multiplex PCR. One entry per CDR3 protein, called by TCRdb with MiXCR from the immunoSEQ multiplex PCR reads. The table shows roughly 130,000 distinct CDR3 sequences, with 90% to 95% occurring only once. Peripheral blood CD8+ and CD4+ T cells were profiled by TCR beta sequencing. TEMRA cells were FACS-enriched, while CD8+ and CD4+ T cells were negatively isolated.

The sequenced material came from CD4+ T cells from PBMCs. V usage is TRBV12-3 or TRBV12-4 and J usage is TRBJ2-7; 13 positions agree with TRBD2. The sequence derives from a human donor in good health. CDR3: CASLRTSGSYEQYF. The CDR3 DNA reads as TGTGCCAGCCTTAGGACTAGCGGGAGTTACGAGCAGTACTTC.